A selection of T cell receptor beta chains follows, all from one sample in a study of CD8+ T cells in alopecia areata. Produced via immunoSEQ multiplex PCR; TCRdb's table is partial and in-frame only. The sample shows 150,000 to 200,000 clones, 50% to 60% of them seen only once. Source material: CD4+ T cells sorted from blood. The receptors here all came from a human donor in good health. Both conserved end residues are part of each CDR3. D genes are given only for firm matches. Some rows have no size entry. The others give once, few or many, or a class for an expanded clone.

v_gene	j_gene	d_gene	abundance	CDR3nt	CDR3aa
TRBV6-5	TRBJ2-2	NA	NA	TGTGCCAGCAGTGTCCGGGACACCTACACCGGGGAGCTGTTTTTT	CASSVRDTYTGELFF
TRBV29-1	TRBJ2-3	NA	NA	TGCAGCGTCTTAGCGCCTTCCAGCACAGATACGCAGTATTTT	CSVLAPSSTDTQYF
TRBV30	TRBJ2-7	NA	NA	TGTGCCTGGAGTGTACGGCCTGAGGGGGGCTACGAGCAGTACTTC	CAWSVRPEGGYEQYF
TRBV30	TRBJ1-3	NA	NA	TGTGCCTGGAGTACAGGACCGGGAAACACCATATATTTT	CAWSTGPGNTIYF
TRBV10-3	TRBJ2-7	TRBD2	few	TGTGCCATCAGTGATTTCGGGACTAGCTCCGAGCAGTACTTC	CAISDFGTSSEQYF
TRBV5-1	TRBJ1-1	NA	few	TGCGCCAGCAGCTTGGATGCGGAGTACACTGAAGCTTTCTTT	CASSLDAEYTEAFF
TRBV5-6	TRBJ2-5	NA	NA	TGTGCCAGCAGCTGGGCCCTGGAGGAGACCCAGTACTTC	CASSWALEETQYF
TRBV30	TRBJ2-5	TRBD1	NA	TGTGCCTGGAGCCGGGACAGGGGGCAAGAGACCCAGTACTTC	CAWSRDRGQETQYF
TRBV30	TRBJ2-7	NA	NA	TGTGCCTGGAGTAGGGATCTCGGCGAGCAGTACTTC	CAWSRDLGEQYF
TRBV30	TRBJ1-2	TRBD1	NA	TGTGCCTGGAGTGTGGGACAGGGGGCGAGTATCGGCTACACCTTC	CAWSVGQGASIGYTF
TRBV29-1	TRBJ2-7	TRBD1	NA	TGCAGCGTCCACCGGACAGGGTCCGAGCAGTACTTC	CSVHRTGSEQYF
TRBV6-6	TRBJ2-5	NA	NA	TGTGCCAGCAGCCGGGACGCCCGCCAAGAGACCCAGTACTTC	CASSRDARQETQYF
TRBV29-1	TRBJ1-5	NA	few	TGCAGCGCCATATTGGGGGGCCAGCCCCAGCATTTT	CSAILGGQPQHF
TRBV27	TRBJ2-1	NA	NA	TGTGCCAGCAGTTTGGGTCCTAGTTATACCTACAATGAGCAGTTCTTC	CASSLGPSYTYNEQFF
TRBV7-6	TRBJ1-1	TRBD1	NA	TGTGCCAGCAGCTTAGTTTCAGGGGGCTGGGGCACTGAAGCTTTCTTT	CASSLVSGGWGTEAFF
TRBV4-1	TRBJ1-1	NA	NA	TGCGCCAGCAGCCAAGATCGGGGGGCAGACACTGAAGCTTTCTTT	CASSQDRGADTEAFF
TRBV7-9	TRBJ2-3	NA	NA	TGTGCCAGCAGCAGTTCTTCCTCTCTTGTTGGTACGCAGTATTTT	CASSSSSSLVGTQYF
TRBV19	TRBJ2-7	NA	NA	TGTGCCAGTAGTGAGGGCACGGGGGAGCAGTACTTC	CASSEGTGEQYF
TRBV2	TRBJ2-1	TRBD2	many	TGTGCCAGCAGTGAATTCAGCGGGAGACGCTACAATGAGCAGTTCTTC	CASSEFSGRRYNEQFF
TRBV27	TRBJ1-5	NA	NA	TGTGCCAGCAGTCCTTGGGGTGGCAATCAGCCCCAGCATTTT	CASSPWGGNQPQHF
TRBV11-2	TRBJ1-5	NA	few	TGTGCCAGCAGTTGGACAGATGGCAATCAGCCCCAGCATTTT	CASSWTDGNQPQHF
TRBV4-1	TRBJ1-5	NA	few	TGCGCCAGCAGCCAAGTTATGGGTCTACGAGGAGGTCAGCCCCAGCATTTT	CASSQVMGLRGGQPQHF
TRBV29-1	TRBJ2-5	NA	few	TGCAGCGTTGAGGAGGGCAGTCTTCTCTCGGAGACCCAGTACTTC	CSVEEGSLLSETQYF
TRBV20-1	TRBJ2-7	NA	NA	TGCAGTGCCCCCCAGACCTACGAGCAGTACTTC	CSAPQTYEQYF
TRBV6-1	TRBJ2-4	TRBD1	NA	TGTGCCAGCAGTGAAGCAATGGGACAGGGTCGGGAACTAGCCAAAAACATTCAGTACTTC	CASSEAMGQGRELAKNIQYF
TRBV4-1	TRBJ2-1	TRBD2	few	TGCGCCAGCAGCCAACCGACTAGCGGGAGAATAAATGAGCAGTTCTTC	CASSQPTSGRINEQFF
TRBV5-1	TRBJ1-4	TRBD1	few	TGCGCCAGCAGCCGACAGGGGATAGGCTCAGAAAAACTGTTTTTT	CASSRQGIGSEKLFF
TRBV5-1	TRBJ2-3	NA	NA	TGCGCCAGCAGCTTGGGACTAGGTAACACAGATACGCAGTATTTT	CASSLGLGNTDTQYF
TRBV29-1	TRBJ2-1	TRBD2	few	TGCAGCGTTGTAGGGGGGACTAGCGCCTACAATGAGCAGTTCTTC	CSVVGGTSAYNEQFF
TRBV11-3	TRBJ1-1	NA	few	TGTGCCAGCAGCTTAGGCGCGGGCACTGAAGCTTTCTTT	CASSLGAGTEAFF
TRBV20-1	TRBJ2-3	NA	NA	TGCAGTGCTAGACTGACAGATACGCAGTATTTT	CSARLTDTQYF
TRBV7-9	TRBJ2-3	NA	once	TGTGCCAGCAGCTTGCGGCACGGGGCAGATACGCAGTATTTT	CASSLRHGADTQYF
TRBV4-2	TRBJ2-1	TRBD2	NA	TGTGCCAGCAGCCAACACGGGACTAGCGGGGGCAATGAGCAGTTCTTC	CASSQHGTSGGNEQFF
TRBV29-1	TRBJ2-5	NA	NA	TGCAGCGTTGCGGGGCGGGCCCAACAAGAGACCCAGTACTTC	CSVAGRAQQETQYF
TRBV4-1	TRBJ1-5	NA	NA	TGCGCCAGCAGCCAAGCGGGCAGCAATCAGCCCCAGCATTTT	CASSQAGSNQPQHF
TRBV7-2	TRBJ2-7	NA	NA	TGTGCCAGCAGCCGGACGGCCCTCTCCTACGAGCAGTACTTC	CASSRTALSYEQYF
TRBV20-1	TRBJ2-7	NA	NA	TGCAGTGTACTGGGGACCTACGAGCAGTACTTC	CSVLGTYEQYF
TRBV4-1	TRBJ2-2	TRBD2	NA	TGCGCCAGCAGCCAAGGCGGCCGCGGGAGGTCCGGGGAGCTGTTTTTT	CASSQGGRGRSGELFF
TRBV23-1	TRBJ2-3	TRBD1	few	TGCGCCAGCAGACCCATCCGACAGGGGGCGCAGGGCACAGATACGCAGTATTTT	CASRPIRQGAQGTDTQYF
TRBV14	TRBJ1-4	TRBD1	few	TGTGCCAGCAGCCAAGGCCCGGACCTACAGGGGCCATCCGGCCTTAAACTGTTTTTT	CASSQGPDLQGPSGLKLFF
TRBV7-8	TRBJ2-7	TRBD2	NA	TGTGCCAGCAGCGTGGGACTAGCGGTCCTAACCGCCTACGAGCAGTACTTC	CASSVGLAVLTAYEQYF
TRBV5-1	TRBJ2-3	NA	NA	TGCGCCAGCACCTCCTCGGGACACCTCACAGATACGCAGTATTTT	CASTSSGHLTDTQYF
TRBV6-5	TRBJ2-2	NA	NA	TGTGCCAGCAGTTCAGGGAACACCGGGGAGCTGTTTTTT	CASSSGNTGELFF
TRBV7-9	TRBJ2-1	NA	NA	TGTGCCACCCGCCAAGGGAGTACCTACAATGAGCAGTTCTTC	CATRQGSTYNEQFF
TRBV4-1	TRBJ2-5	TRBD1	few	TGCGCCAGCAGCCGGACAGGGTACCAAGAGACCCAGTACTTC	CASSRTGYQETQYF
TRBV9	TRBJ1-5	NA	once	TGTGCCACTCGAGACACGATCCGGGACAGCAATCAGCCCCAGCATTTT	CATRDTIRDSNQPQHF
TRBV19	TRBJ2-7	NA	NA	TGTGCCAGTAGTATGCTCCCGCCGTACGAGCAGTACTTC	CASSMLPPYEQYF
TRBV5-1	TRBJ1-5	TRBD1	NA	TGCGCCAGCAGTCTCGGGACAGGGGTCAATCAGCCCCAGCATTTT	CASSLGTGVNQPQHF
TRBV29-1	TRBJ1-1	TRBD1	NA	TGCAGCGTTGCCCGCTACTCCCGGGACAGGGAAAGAAACACTGAAGCTTTCTTT	CSVARYSRDRERNTEAFF
TRBV6-5	TRBJ2-7	NA	once	TGTGCCAGCAGTTCGACAGCCTACGAGCAGTACTTC	CASSSTAYEQYF
TRBV13	TRBJ2-7	NA	NA	TGTGCCAGCAGCCCGGCGCTTTCTGCACCCTACGAGCAGTACTTC	CASSPALSAPYEQYF